The 27 T cell receptor beta chains below were found in one sample sequenced in a study of regulatory T cells in long-lasting Graves disease. Time point here: newly diagnosed GD, antithyroid drugs for less than 3 months. Generation of the TCR library employed RNA extracted from PBMCs. Through Arm-PCR of CDR3 regions and iRepertoire HTBI primers, TCR beta libraries were built. TCRdb redid the calling of the multiplex PCR reads with MiXCR, one entry per CDR3 protein. The sample has roughly 560,000 distinct CDR3 sequences, more than 15% seen once. These data also formed part of another study, on T cells in Graves' hyperthyroidism and ophthalmopathy.

This material consisted of peripheral blood mononuclear cells (PBMCs), taken at new diagnosis, from a patient treated with antithyroid drugs. These receptors were taken from a woman in her forties or fifties with Graves disease.

The V and J genes are TRBV2 and TRBJ1-6, with D maybe TRBD1 (6 bases). CDR3 length equals 12 residues. V shed 10 bases and J shed 14 bases, with 18 bases lying between them. Germline CDR1 and CDR2: SNHLY and FYNNEI. The CDR3 bases are TGTGCCACCGCTACAGGGCAAAGGGCCCTCCACTTT. Protein: CATATGQRALHF.

This sequence joins TRBV10-3 and TRBJ2-5, with 7 nucleotides matching TRBD2. The CDR3 is 15 residues long. Germline lookup yields CDR1 ENHRY and CDR2 SYGVKD. Germline trimming cut 4 bases from V and 3 bases from J; bases unmatched to any gene: 8. The CDR3 region is CAISAWEGIEETQYF. The CDR3 DNA reads TGTGCCATCAGTGCCTGGGAGGGGATCGAAGAGACCCAGTACTTC.

The sample holds many counts of this clonotype. The chain has TRBV6-5 and TRBJ1-2; 7 positions agree with TRBD1. The junction had 8 bases not matched to a gene; V was cut back by 2 bases and J by 5 bases. This CDR3 is 15 amino acids long. Germline V gene data show CDR1 as MNHEY and CDR2 as SVGAGI. This CDR3 reads CASSYDGTASYGYTF. CDR3 nucleotide sequence: TGTGCCAGCAGTTACGACGGGACAGCCTCTTATGGCTACACCTTC.

Comment on this clonotype: A far bigger clonotype differs at one base, so this is likely a read error. As DNA, the CDR3 is TGTGCCAGCAGTCACTCCGGGGGAGATGAGCAGTTCTTC. The encoded protein is CASSHSGGDEQFF. This chain uses TRBV11-3 with TRBJ2-1; D is possibly TRBD2 (6 bases). Trimming pared 6 bases from V and 8 bases from J, leaving 14 bases between. Germline CDR1 SGHNT, CDR2 YENEEA. The CDR3 extends over 13 amino acids. Full variable domain (rest looked up from reference TRBV11-3 and TRBJ2-1): EAGVVQSPRYKIIEKKQPVAFWCNPISGHNTLYWYLQNLGQGPELLIRYENEEAVDDSQLPKDRFSAERLKGVDSTLKIQPAELGDSAVYLCASSHSGGDEQFFGPGTRLTVL.

The chain uses TRBV5-1 and TRBJ2-7; TRBD2 matches 7 bases. This CDR3 is built from 11 residues. With 8 bases clipped from V and 5 bases from J, the junction kept 4 bases outside the gene matches. The germline V gene has CDR1 SGHRS and CDR2 YFSETQ. The CDR3 sequence: CARGGSHEQYF. For the CDR3, the DNA is TGCGCCAGGGGGGGGTCCCACGAGCAGTACTTC. Variable domain in full (rest from reference TRBV5-1 and TRBJ2-7): KAGVTQTPRYLIKTRGQQVTLSCSPISGHRSVSWYQQTPGQGLQFLFEYFSETQRNKGNFPGRFSGRQFSNSRSEMNVSTLELGDSALYLCARGGSHEQYFGPGTRLTVT.

As for this clonotype: A much larger clone lies a single base off, so this may be a read error. This chain uses TRBV7-9 with TRBJ1-4, with D unclear. Germline-derived CDR1 and CDR2 are SEHNR and FQNEAQ (reference sequence). The CDR3 has 15 amino acids. The CDR3 sequence is CGSSDSWEPNEKLFF. CDR3 coding DNA: TGTGGCAGCAGCGACTCTTGGGAACCAAATGAAAAACTGTTTTTT.

This clonotype has ten or more counts. The chain employs TRBV6-2 or TRBV6-3 and TRBJ2-1, with 10 bases matching TRBD2. CDR3 size: 15 residues. With V trimmed by 0 bases and J by 7 bases, 3 bases remained unmatched. The germline V gene has CDR1 MNHEY and CDR2 SVGEGT. Here the CDR3 DNA reads TGTGCCAGCAGTTACTCGACTAGCGGGCTTAATGAGCAGTTCTTC. This sequence encodes CASSYSTSGLNEQFF.

CDR3 loop: CASSSGHDYEQYF. The DNA of the CDR3 is TGCGCCAGCAGCTCTGGACACGACTACGAGCAGTACTTC. The V call is TRBV5-1, the J call TRBJ2-7; possibly TRBD1 for D (5 bases). This CDR3 region has 13 residues. The germline V gene encodes CDR1 SGHRS and CDR2 YFSETQ. V was cut by 3 bases and J by 3 bases, with 10 bases left in between.

Details on this clonotype: This may be a read error, as it is one base from a much larger clone. The CDR3 loop reads CSVVGDGTEAFF. The CDR3, as DNA: TGCAGCGTCGTGGGGGATGGCACTGAAGCTTTCTTT. The chain employs TRBV29-1 and TRBJ1-1; D is perhaps TRBD1 (5 bases). The germline gives CDR1 SQVTM, CDR2 ANQGSEA. The CDR3 has 12 amino acids. Trimming took off 6 bases at V and 4 bases at J, with 12 bases between the two ends.

The chain links TRBV4-1 to TRBJ2-5; D is possibly TRBD2 (5 bases). The CDR3 is made up of 15 amino acids. V lost 0 bases and J lost 0, with 8 bases in between. Germline loops: CDR1 MGHRA, CDR2 YSYEKL. CDR3 sequence reads: CASSQDSGNQETQYF. The CDR3 DNA reads as TGCGCCAGCAGCCAAGATTCGGGGAACCAAGAGACCCAGTACTTC.

This clonotype was found a few times. The CDR3 DNA reads as TGTGCCCGGGGTCCCGACAGTGGGAGGAACTATGGCTACACCTTC. Its protein is CARGPDSGRNYGYTF. The chain couples TRBV30 to TRBJ1-2; D is possibly TRBD1 (5 bases). The CDR3 is 15 residues long. Germline assignment: CDR1 GTSNPN and CDR2 SVGIG (reference sequence). Trimming cost V 8 bases and J 2 bases, with 21 bases left between them.

This clonotype was detected ten times or more. This CDR3 is CASSPLDRKGGMNTEAFF. The CDR3 region has the DNA TGTGCCAGCAGTCCCCTGGACAGGAAGGGAGGGATGAACACTGAAGCTTTCTTT. V gene TRBV12-3 or TRBV12-4 combines with J gene TRBJ1-1; 7 bases agree with TRBD1. Trimming at V came to 5 bases and at J to 0 bases, leaving 15 bases not matched to a gene. The CDR3 consists of 18 residues.

At least ten counts were recorded for this clonotype. The chain combines TRBV12-3 or TRBV12-4 with TRBJ1-1; a weak D match, TRBD1 (5 bases). CDR3 length: 14 amino acids. V was clipped by 4 bases and J by 4 bases, with 13 bases between them. The CDR3 DNA is TGTGCCAGCAGTTACGGCAGGGCCACCACTGAAGCTTTCTTT. Its translation: CASSYGRATTEAFF.

This clonotype was observed at least ten times. This chain connects TRBV30 to TRBJ2-7; D possibly corresponds to TRBD1 (6 bases). The CDR3 contains 12 residues. V gave up 5 bases and J gave up 3 bases, with 11 bases separating them. Germline V lookup: CDR1 GTSNPN, CDR2 SVGIG (reference sequence). The CDR3: CAWQQGNYEQYF. CDR3 bases: TGTGCCTGGCAGCAGGGGAACTACGAGCAGTACTTC.

The chain uses TRBV6-2 or TRBV6-3 and TRBJ1-3; D unclear. V lost 5 bases to trimming and J lost 0 bases, with 8 bases between them. Germline V gene data show CDR1 as MNHEY and CDR2 as SVGEGT. The CDR3 is made up of 14 amino acids. The CDR3 loop reads CASSRDASGNTIYF. The CDR3 bases are TGTGCCAGCAGTCGCGATGCCTCTGGAAACACCATATATTTT.

This clonotype was seen a handful of times. CDR3 coding DNA: TGCAGCGTTGGGTTTGGGTCTGGAAACACCATATATTTT. This codes for CSVGFGSGNTIYF. This chain links TRBV29-1 with TRBJ1-3; no definite D call. The CDR3 runs 13 residues. V lost 4 bases, J lost 1 base, and 8 bases lay in between. The germline CDR1 and CDR2 sequences are SQVTM and ANQGSEA.

V gene TRBV18 combines with J gene TRBJ2-6, with D unclear. The ends were cut back, 6 bases at V and 0 bases at J, with 15 bases in the middle. The CDR3 covers 17 residues. Germline V gene lookup returns CDR1 KGHSH and CDR2 LQKENI. The CDR3 region is CASSSNTRSSGANVLTF. CDR3 DNA sequence: TGTGCCAGCTCTTCCAACACGAGGAGCTCTGGGGCCAACGTCCTGACTTTC.

This clonotype was recorded only once. V gene TRBV12-3 or TRBV12-4 combines with J gene TRBJ2-3; TRBD2 agrees at 8 bases. V was clipped by 2 bases and J by 2 bases; unmatched bases: 3. The CDR3 spans 15 residues. The CDR3 spells CASSLRAGATDTQYF. The DNA for the CDR3 is TGTGCCAGCAGTTTACGAGCGGGGGCCACAGATACGCAGTATTTT.

This clonotype occurred a few times. The rearrangement uses TRBV6-5 and TRBJ2-7; TRBD2 might be the D (6 bases). V was clipped by 2 bases and J by 4 bases, with 12 bases between them. The CDR3 is 14 residues long. Germline V CDR1 and CDR2: MNHEY, SVGAGI. The CDR3 loop is CASSYERGKYEQYF. DNA of the CDR3: TGTGCCAGCAGTTACGAACGGGGGAAGTACGAGCAGTACTTC.

The V gene is TRBV20-1, the J gene TRBJ2-4, with 8 bases that match TRBD1. Losses at the gene ends were 4 bases for V and 3 bases for J; bases not matched to a gene: 5. The CDR3 consists of 14 residues. Germline V gene lookup returns CDR1 DFQATT and CDR2 SNEGSKA (reference sequence). This CDR3 is CSAMDRVGKNIQYF. The CDR3, as DNA: TGCAGTGCTATGGACAGGGTGGGCAAAAACATTCAGTACTTC.

This clonotype was picked up many times. An end of the junction differs from the germline gene, which may be a read error. V is TRBV2 and J is TRBJ2-3; a weak D match, TRBD2 (6 bases). Germline-derived CDR1 and CDR2 are SNHLY and FYNNEI. The CDR3 consists of 12 residues. The CDR3 here is CASSESSAGLSF. CDR3 DNA: TGTGCCAGCAGTGAATCATCGGCGGGGCTATCTTTT.

This clonotype was seen only a few times. The chain joins TRBV30 to TRBJ2-7, with TRBD2 identical over 10 bases. Trimming cost V 3 bases and J 1 base; bases outside gene matches: 0. This CDR3 spans 13 amino acids. The germline CDR1 and CDR2 sequences are GTSNPN and SVGIG (reference sequence). The CDR3 loop reads CAWRLAGSYEQYF. In nucleotides, the CDR3 is TGTGCCTGGAGACTAGCGGGGTCCTACGAGCAGTACTTC.

A remark on this clonotype: At one end, the junction sequence differs from germline, possibly due to a read error. The rearrangement links TRBV12-3 or TRBV12-4 to TRBJ2-7, with D tentatively TRBD1 (5 bases). The CDR3 extends over 14 amino acids. CDR3 DNA sequence: TGTGCCAGCAGCTCAAGGGGTCTCTCCTACGGGCAGTACTTC. This sequence encodes CASSSRGLSYGQYF.

The chain carries TRBV6-1 and TRBJ2-1, with D perhaps TRBD1 (6 bases). This CDR3 has 11 residues. V gave up 10 bases and J gave up 7 bases, with 11 bases separating them. Germline assignment: CDR1 MNHNS and CDR2 SASEGT. Here the CDR3 reads CANRVDNEQFF. CDR3 nucleotides: TGTGCCAACAGGGTAGATAATGAGCAGTTCTTC.

Many counts were recorded for this clonotype. This chain uses TRBV7-9 with TRBJ2-7; no clear D. V was trimmed by 5 bases and J by 4 bases, leaving 9 bases between them. Germline V CDR1 and CDR2: SEHNR, FQNEAQ (reference sequence). The CDR3 has 12 amino acids. The CDR3 bases are TGTGCCAGCAGCACACAGAGTTACGAGCAGTACTTC. It specifies CASSTQSYEQYF.

This clonotype was counted many times. This chain uses TRBV7-9 with TRBJ2-5; the D gene is possibly TRBD2 (5 bases). The germline CDR1 and CDR2 sequences are SEHNR and FQNEAQ (reference sequence). Trimming shortened V by 0 bases and J by 2 bases, and 10 bases separated the two germline ends. The CDR3 has 15 residues. The CDR3 region has the DNA TGTGCCAGCAGCTTAGCGTTGCGGGTACAAGAGACCCAGTACTTC. Amino acids: CASSLALRVQETQYF.

This clonotype was detected many times. The genes are TRBV11-2 and TRBJ1-5; a weak D match, TRBD1 (6 bases). The length of the CDR3 is 13 residues. Germline CDR1 SGHAT, CDR2 FQNNGV. Trimming removed 8 bases at V and 9 bases at J, with 17 bases between. The CDR3 region is CASGRGGGRPQHF. The CDR3 nucleotides read TGTGCCAGCGGGAGGGGGGGTGGACGGCCCCAGCATTTT.